This T cell receptor (beta chain) came from a study of beta chain features in type 1 diabetes. cDNA synthesis used the whole RNA isolate, giving expressed TCRB sequences. The method was immunoSEQ multiplex PCR; TCRdb's version includes in-frame clones alone and lacks a portion of them. Among hundreds of thousands of clones listed, 12% to 15% were seen once. Study results and caveats: Insertion counts at VDJ junctions were lower in type 1 diabetes patients, who also showed more deletions there.

Details on this clone: Antigen: not known.

The CDR3 runs to 15 residues. V shed 5 bases and J shed 2 bases, with 13 bases lying between them. Germline loops: CDR1 MGHRA, CDR2 YSYEKL. The chain combines TRBV4-1 with TRBJ1-5, with unresolved D. The sequence was collected from a man younger than 45 in good health. Sample: central memory CD4+ T cells from blood. The DNA of the CDR3 is TGCGCCAGCAGCGATGTGTTAAGGGGCAATCAGCCCCAGCATTTT. Amino acid sequence: CASSDVLRGNQPQHF.